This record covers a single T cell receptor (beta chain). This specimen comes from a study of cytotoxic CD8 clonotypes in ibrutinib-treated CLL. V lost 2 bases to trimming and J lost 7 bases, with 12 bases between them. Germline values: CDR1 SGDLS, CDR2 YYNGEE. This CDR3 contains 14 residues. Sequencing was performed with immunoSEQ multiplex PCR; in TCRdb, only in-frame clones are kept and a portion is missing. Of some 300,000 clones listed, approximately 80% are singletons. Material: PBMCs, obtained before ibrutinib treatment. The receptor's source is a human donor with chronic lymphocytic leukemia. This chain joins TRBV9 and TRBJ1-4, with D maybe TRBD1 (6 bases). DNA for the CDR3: TGTGCCAGCAGCGTCGACAGGCGGGGTGAAAAACTGTTTTTT. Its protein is CASSVDRRGEKLFF.